Listed here are 30 T cell receptor beta chains from one sample, sequenced in a study of shared clonotypes between healthy human individuals. This table comes from immunoSEQ multiplex PCR, and its TCRdb copy is limited to in-frame clones, with some not included. Of about 2 million clones listed, roughly 95% are singletons. Naive-designated CD8 cells lacked CD45RO, were positively enriched for CCR7, and omitted terminally differentiated effector memory CD45RA+ cells. Sequenced: naive CD8+ T cells sorted from blood. Source of these receptors: a man aged 18 to 30 in good health.

This clone was counted once. The chain employs TRBV5-1 and TRBJ2-3; D is perhaps TRBD1 or TRBD2 (5 bases each). This CDR3 is 13 amino acids long. Germline values: CDR1 SGHRS, CDR2 YFSETQ. With 6 bases removed from V and 2 bases from J, the gap between germline ends came to 10 bases. The CDR3 sequence: CASMGPNTDTQYF. The DNA for the CDR3 is TGCGCCAGCATGGGACCCAACACAGATACGCAGTATTTT.

The chain uses TRBV27 and TRBJ2-5; D ambiguous. The CDR3 runs 14 residues. Germline CDR1 reads MNHEY; CDR2 reads SMNVEV (reference sequence). Trimming pared 1 base from V and 2 bases from J, leaving 8 bases between. Here the CDR3 DNA reads TGTGCCAGCAGTTTATTCCCAATGCAAGAGACCCAGTACTTC. Amino acids: CASSLFPMQETQYF.

V gene TRBV28 combines with J gene TRBJ2-7; D is unclear. Germline assignment: CDR1 MDHEN and CDR2 SYDVKM. Trimming stripped 2 bases from V and 3 bases from J, with 17 bases between. The CDR3 consists of 16 residues. CDR3 in amino acids: CASSLPFQSLYYEQYF. CDR3 bases: TGTGCCAGCAGTTTACCCTTCCAGTCCCTATACTACGAGCAGTACTTC.

The rearrangement links TRBV4-1 to TRBJ2-1; D is unclear. Trimming left V 6 bases short and J 7 bases short, with 10 bases between. The CDR3 totals 12 residues. Germline V lookup: CDR1 MGHRA, CDR2 YSYEKL. In DNA, the CDR3 is TGCGCCAGCAGAGATACTGGAAATGAGCAGTTCTTC. It specifies CASRDTGNEQFF.

The chain employs TRBV4-1 and TRBJ1-5; D may be TRBD1 (6 bases). Germline loops: CDR1 MGHRA, CDR2 YSYEKL. CDR3 size: 16 residues. V was shortened by 2 bases and J by 0 bases, with 11 bases between the two germline ends. The CDR3 reads CASSQHPGDSNQPQHF. The CDR3 DNA is TGCGCCAGCAGCCAACACCCAGGGGATAGCAATCAGCCCCAGCATTTT.

The chain links TRBV6-1 to TRBJ1-1; D is unclear. V dropped 0 bases and J dropped 6 bases, with 8 bases sitting between them. The CDR3 contains 13 residues. Germline V CDR1 and CDR2: MNHNS, SASEGT. The CDR3 spells CASSEANQPEAFF. The CDR3 DNA reads TGTGCCAGCAGTGAAGCAAACCAACCTGAAGCTTTCTTT.

The chain links TRBV4-1 to TRBJ2-4; the D gene is possibly TRBD1 (7 bases). CDR1 and CDR2 (germline): MGHRA, YSYEKL. This CDR3 is built from 17 residues. V was clipped by 0 bases and J by 8 bases, with 20 bases between them. The CDR3 is CASSQDVIRGVSDIQYF. CDR3 bases: TGCGCCAGCAGCCAAGACGTCATCAGGGGGGTTTCGGACATTCAGTACTTC.

V usage is TRBV4-1 and J usage is TRBJ2-7, with TRBD2 identical over 8 bases. J gave up 0 bases and V 1 base, and 5 bases lay outside the gene matches. CDR3 length equals 16 residues. CDR1 is MGHRA and CDR2 is YSYEKL in the germline V gene. CDR3 loop: CASSQGAGGFSYEQYF. The CDR3 coding sequence is TGCGCCAGCAGCCAAGGGGCGGGAGGTTTCTCCTACGAGCAGTACTTC.

The rearrangement joins TRBV6-5 to TRBJ2-7, with 9 bases identical to TRBD1. Germline trimming cut 4 bases from V and 6 bases from J; bases unmatched to any gene: 7. From germline, CDR1 is MNHEY and CDR2 SVGAGI. The CDR3 spans 14 residues. In nucleotides, the CDR3 is TGTGCCAGCAGTTCTTACAGGGGGCAAGGCGAGCAGTACTTC. It codes for CASSSYRGQGEQYF.

The chain recombines TRBV1 with TRBJ1-1. TRBV1 is flagged as a pseudogene. The CDR3 spans 17 residues. The CDR3 nucleotides are TGCACCAGCAGCCCATTATCGACAGAGGGGTGTAGTACTGAAGCTTTCTTT. It codes for CTSSPLSTEGCSTEAFF.

The V call is TRBV6-1, the J call TRBJ1-3; no definite D call. The germline CDR1 and CDR2 sequences are MNHNS and SASEGT. V lost 6 bases and J lost 2, with 14 bases in between. This CDR3 is built from 15 residues. CDR3 residues: CASSGEIGTGNTIYF. CDR3 sequence (DNA): TGTGCCAGCAGCGGAGAAATAGGAACTGGAAACACCATATATTTT.

About this clone itself: The same CDR3 also results from other DNA sequences found in this sample. J is TRBJ1-1 and V is TRBV2, with 9 bases identical to TRBD1. V gave up 3 bases and J gave up 3 bases; unmatched junction bases: 2. The CDR3 consists of 14 residues. The V gene's germline CDR1 is SNHLY and CDR2 FYNNEI. CDR3 in DNA: TGTGCCAGCAGTGATGGACAGGGGTACACTGAAGCTTTCTTT. Translation gives CASSDGQGYTEAFF.

The V and J genes are TRBV30 and TRBJ1-1; possibly TRBD1 for D (5 bases). CDR1 and CDR2 (germline): GTSNPN, SVGIG (reference sequence). V lost 3 bases and J 1 base, leaving 9 bases between the germline ends. This CDR3 has 13 amino acids. The CDR3 reads CAWSARENTEAFF. For the CDR3, the DNA is TGTGCCTGGAGCGCCAGGGAGAACACTGAAGCTTTCTTT. The full variable domain, with the rest looked up from reference TRBV30 and TRBJ1-1, is SQTIHQWPATLVQPVGSPLSLECTVEGTSNPNLYWYRQAAGRGLQLLFYSVGIGQISSEVPQNLSASRPQDRQFILSSKKLLLSDSGFYLCAWSARENTEAFFGQGTRLTVV.

The chain's CDR3 is CASCLGSREQFF. The CDR3 DNA reads as TGCGCCAGCTGCTTAGGTAGCCGTGAGCAGTTCTTC. J is TRBJ2-1 and V is TRBV10-2, with D uncertain. The germline V gene has CDR1 WSHSY and CDR2 SAAADI. The CDR3 is 12 residues long. Trimming removed 8 bases at V and 9 bases at J, with 14 bases between.

The V gene is TRBV6-5, the J gene TRBJ2-2; D is ambiguous. The CDR3 contains 15 residues. Trimming shortened V by 8 bases and J by 4 bases, and 17 bases separated the two germline ends. In germline, CDR1 is MNHEY, CDR2 SVGAGI. Here the CDR3 DNA reads TGTGCCAGCTGTAGGGCCTCCCGGAGCACCGGGGAGCTGTTTTTT. It yields the protein CASCRASRSTGELFF.

V is TRBV9 and J is TRBJ2-7, with TRBD1 identical over 11 bases. The V gene end was trimmed by 3 bases and the J gene end by 7 bases; junction bases not matched to a gene: 12. The germline V gene has CDR1 SGDLS and CDR2 YYNGEE. This CDR3 spans 16 amino acids. CDR3 protein: CASSAPGQGASGEQYF. For the CDR3, the DNA is TGTGCCAGCAGCGCCCCCGGACAGGGGGCTTCGGGGGAGCAGTACTTC. Based on the CDR3 plus reference TRBV9 and TRBJ2-7, the full variable domain is DSGVTQTPKHLITATGQRVTLRCSPRSGDLSVYWYQQSLDQGLQFLIQYYNGEERAKGNILERFSAQQFPDLHSELNLSSLELGDSALYFCASSAPGQGASGEQYFGPGTRLTVT.

This chain connects TRBV27 to TRBJ2-7; D not certain. Germline values: CDR1 MNHEY, CDR2 SMNVEV (reference sequence). V was cut by 2 bases and J by 5 bases, with 10 bases left in between. This CDR3 contains 13 residues. This chain's CDR3 is CASSLGQAHEQYF. CDR3 DNA sequence: TGTGCCAGCAGTTTAGGGCAGGCCCACGAGCAGTACTTC.

The gene calls are TRBV19 and TRBJ1-4; D not certain. Germline CDR1 LNHDA, CDR2 SQIVND (reference sequence). The V end was cut by 1 base, the J end by 0 bases, with 12 bases between. The CDR3 runs 17 residues. CDR3 in amino acids: CASSIAPQYATNEKLFF. The CDR3, as DNA: TGTGCCAGTAGTATAGCCCCGCAGTACGCAACTAATGAAAAACTGTTTTTT.

This chain connects TRBV28 to TRBJ1-5; D is possibly TRBD1 (6 bases). The germline CDR1 and CDR2 sequences are MDHEN and SYDVKM. V was clipped by 3 bases and J by 7 bases, with 16 bases between them. There are 15 residues in the CDR3. CDR3 nucleotides: TGTGCCAGCAGTTTTATGCCGGGGGGCCAACAGCCCCAGCATTTT. Translating gives CASSFMPGGQQPQHF.

This sequence joins TRBV2 and TRBJ2-3; perhaps TRBD2 as D (6 bases). The CDR3 has 18 residues. Trimming stripped 2 bases from V and 1 base from J, with 19 bases between. CDR1 and CDR2 from the germline V gene are SNHLY and FYNNEI. The CDR3 DNA sequence: TGTGCCAGCAGTGAACCGCCGCTAGCGACAGATGGCACAGATACGCAGTATTTT. As protein: CASSEPPLATDGTDTQYF.

V is TRBV27 and J is TRBJ2-2; 9 nucleotides align to TRBD2. The CDR3 is 15 amino acids. Germline loops: CDR1 MNHEY, CDR2 SMNVEV (reference sequence). The V and J ends lost 2 bases and 7 bases, in that order; junction bases with no gene match: 5. CDR3 bases: TGTGCCAGCAGTTTAGGTCTAGCGGGGCACGGGGAGCTGTTTTTT. Its protein product is CASSLGLAGHGELFF.

To note about this clone: This same CDR3 is encoded by further DNA sequences in the sample. The CDR3 loop reads CASSGTGGTYEQYF. The DNA of the CDR3 is TGCGCCAGCAGTGGCACAGGGGGGACCTACGAGCAGTACTTC. V and J are TRBV10-1 and TRBJ2-7; 8 bases are a match to TRBD1. Germline V gene lookup returns CDR1 WNHNN and CDR2 SYGVQD (reference sequence). J lost 2 bases, V lost 4 bases, and 4 bases had no gene match. CDR3 length: 14 amino acids.

The V call is TRBV29-1, the J call TRBJ2-7; D ambiguous. Per the germline V gene, CDR1 is SQVTM and CDR2 is ANQGSEA. V was cut by 3 bases and J by 4 bases, with 10 bases left in between. This CDR3 contains 12 residues. The DNA for the CDR3 is TGCAGCGTTGAGAGGTCTAGTTACGAGCAGTACTTC. It yields the protein CSVERSSYEQYF.

Turning to this clone: The junction departs from germline at one end; a sequencing error may be responsible. The V gene is TRBV5-1, the J gene TRBJ1-6, with a tentative D call TRBD1 (5 bases). This CDR3 contains 16 residues. CDR1 SGHRS and CDR2 YFSETQ come from the germline V gene. CDR3 region: CAGSLAGTFGNSPLHF. The DNA of the CDR3 is TGCGCCGGCAGCTTGGCTGGGACTTTTGGTAATTCACCCCTCCACTTT. Full variable domain (rest looked up from reference TRBV5-1 and TRBJ1-6): KAGVTQTPRYLIKTRGQQVTLSCSPISGHRSVSWYQQTPGQGLQFLFEYFSETQRNKGNFPGRFSGRQFSNSRSEMNVSTLELGDSALYLCAGSLAGTFGNSPLHFGNGTRLTVT.

The chain is built from TRBV11-3 and TRBJ2-7; perhaps TRBD1 as D (6 bases). The CDR3 runs to 12 residues. V dropped 1 base and J dropped 10 bases, with 11 bases sitting between them. CDR1 is SGHNT and CDR2 is YENEEA in the germline V gene. Written as DNA, the CDR3 is TGTGCCAGCAGCTTAGCTACAGGGCTTCAGTACTTC. It yields the protein CASSLATGLQYF.

CDR3 amino acids: CATREHVGIGNEQFF. CDR3 bases: TGTGCGACGAGGGAGCATGTAGGGATCGGCAATGAGCAGTTCTTC. This chain joins TRBV28 and TRBJ2-1; a weak D match, TRBD2 (5 bases). CDR1 MDHEN and CDR2 SYDVKM come from the germline V gene. This CDR3 is 15 amino acids long.

The rearrangement links TRBV7-9 to TRBJ2-5; no firm D call. Trimming pared 8 bases from V and 2 bases from J, leaving 18 bases between. CDR3 length equals 15 residues. Germline V CDR1 and CDR2: SEHNR, FQNEAQ (reference sequence). The CDR3, as DNA: TGTGCCAGCTCGGGCCCTTCGATGGCGCAAGAGACCCAGTACTTC. Protein sequence: CASSGPSMAQETQYF.

The chain employs TRBV19 and TRBJ1-1; D not certain. V was shortened by 7 bases and J by 1 base, with 10 bases between the two germline ends. The germline CDR1 and CDR2 sequences are LNHDA and SQIVND (reference sequence). The CDR3 sequence is 13 residues long. The CDR3 is CASNDNRNTEAFF. In DNA, the CDR3 is TGTGCCAGTAACGATAACCGGAACACTGAAGCTTTCTTT.

This clone was recorded only once. Other DNA sequences of this sample code for an identical CDR3. The chain links TRBV5-6 to TRBJ2-7; D ambiguous. The CDR3 consists of 11 residues. Germline CDR1 SGHDT, CDR2 YYEEEE. V was cut by 2 bases and J by 7 bases, with 7 bases left in between. CDR3 amino acids: CASSFGGEQYF. As DNA, the CDR3 is TGTGCCAGCAGCTTCGGTGGAGAGCAGTACTTC.

The V call is TRBV9, the J call TRBJ2-3, with D tentatively TRBD1 or TRBD2 (5 bases each). Germline CDR1 SGDLS, CDR2 YYNGEE. This CDR3 is built from 17 residues. Between the trimmed V and J ends, which lost 3 bases and 0 bases, there was a span of 17 bases. CDR3 sequence: CASSARETVSSTDTQYF. CDR3 nucleotide sequence: TGTGCCAGCAGCGCGAGGGAGACAGTTTCTAGCACAGATACGCAGTATTTT. The complete variable domain, with remaining parts taken from reference TRBV9 and TRBJ2-3, reads DSGVTQTPKHLITATGQRVTLRCSPRSGDLSVYWYQQSLDQGLQFLIQYYNGEERAKGNILERFSAQQFPDLHSELNLSSLELGDSALYFCASSARETVSSTDTQYFGPGTRLTVL.